This passage covers 20 T cell receptor beta chains from one sample sequenced in a study of beta chain features in type 1 diabetes. Their antigen targets remain unknown. Reverse transcribing all isolated RNA meant expressed TCRB transcripts were sequenced. Here immunoSEQ multiplex PCR was the method, and the copy in TCRdb shows in-frame clones only, minus some. The profile shows about 25,000 clones, roughly two thirds of them singletons. Study-level results: Moderate yet significant TCRB CDR3 shortening was seen in Type 1 diabetes patients in all four CD4+ subsets.

Sequenced input: stem cell memory CD4+ T cells from blood. The receptors here all came from a woman between 40 and 50 years old with type 1 diabetes.

The chain couples TRBV28 to TRBJ1-5, with 7 nucleotides matching TRBD1. J gave up 3 bases and V 6 bases, and 11 bases lay outside the gene matches. CDR3 size: 16 residues. Germline CDR1 reads MDHEN; CDR2 reads SYDVKM. Here the CDR3 reads CASRHPQGVFNQPQHF. The CDR3 nucleotides are TGTGCCAGCAGGCACCCTCAGGGGGTCTTCAATCAGCCCCAGCATTTT.

This clone was recorded a few times. The chain is built from TRBV18 and TRBJ2-1, with 8 bases that match TRBD2. This CDR3 comprises 16 residues. Germline CDR1 and CDR2: KGHSH and LQKENI. With V trimmed by 2 bases and J by 2 bases, 5 bases remained unmatched. The CDR3 bases are TGTGCCAGCTCACCAGGGCTAGCGGGCGCCTACAATGAGCAGTTCTTC. It codes for CASSPGLAGAYNEQFF.

As DNA, the CDR3 is TGTGCCAGCAGCCGGGACAGGGGAGAGACCCAGTACTTC. This codes for CASSRDRGETQYF. The chain is built from TRBV7-3 and TRBJ2-5; 10 bases match TRBD1. The CDR3 is 13 amino acids. Looked up from germline, CDR1 is SGHTA and CDR2 is FQGTGA. The V segment lost 5 bases and the J segment 4 bases; nucleotides outside the gene matches: 1.

The chain uses TRBV7-2 and TRBJ1-5; 8 bases match TRBD1. The germline CDR1 and CDR2 sequences are SGHTA and FQGNSA. This CDR3 has 14 residues. The V segment lost 5 bases and the J segment 8 bases; nucleotides outside the gene matches: 8. The CDR3 DNA follows: TGTGCCAGCAGCCTCGGACAGGGTAACAAGCCCCAGCATTTT. Protein product: CASSLGQGNKPQHF. The full variable domain, rest sourced from reference TRBV7-2 and TRBJ1-5, is GAGVSQSPSNKVTEKGKDVELRCDPISGHTALYWYRQSLGQGLEFLIYFQGNSAPDKSGLPSDRFSAERTGGSVSTLTIQRTQQEDSAVYLCASSLGQGNKPQHFGDGTRLSIL.

This clone was recorded once. The V and J genes are TRBV21-1 and TRBJ1-4; the D call of TRBD1 is as the table states it, not checked on the DNA. TRBV21-1 is noted as a pseudogene. This CDR3 comprises 13 residues. The CDR3 DNA sequence: TGTGCCAGCAGCAAAGCAGGGGAAGAAAAACTGTTTTTT. Its protein is CASSKAGEEKLFF.

The chain links TRBV28 to TRBJ2-7; D is possibly TRBD1 (6 bases). Trimming pared 3 bases from V and 3 bases from J, leaving 9 bases between. The CDR3 contains 13 residues. Germline V gene sequence: CDR1 MDHEN, CDR2 SYDVKM. The CDR3 loop reads CASSLTGIYEQYF. CDR3 nucleotide sequence: TGTGCCAGCAGTTTGACAGGTATCTACGAGCAGTACTTC.

CDR3 nucleotide sequence: TGCGCCAGCAGCTCGGGAATGGGGGCGGGCGAAAAACTGTTTTTT. Protein product: CASSSGMGAGEKLFF. V gene TRBV5-1 combines with J gene TRBJ1-4; perhaps TRBD1 as D (6 bases). The V gene lost 3 bases and the J gene lost 8 bases, with 17 bases spanning the gap. CDR3 size: 15 residues. Germline loops: CDR1 SGHRS, CDR2 YFSETQ.

V and J are TRBV7-2 and TRBJ2-7; 12 bases fit TRBD2. The CDR3 is 15 amino acids. V lost 5 bases and J lost 2; bases outside the gene matches: 4. Germline values: CDR1 SGHTA, CDR2 FQGNSA. In nucleotides, the CDR3 is TGTGCCAGCAGCCGACTAGCGGGAGAACCCTACGAGCAGTACTTC. As protein: CASSRLAGEPYEQYF.

The CDR3 loop reads CATSARDRGDQETQYF. DNA for the CDR3: TGTGCCACCAGCGCACGGGACAGGGGGGACCAAGAGACCCAGTACTTC. This chain uses TRBV15 with TRBJ2-5; 11 positions match TRBD1. The CDR3 has 16 amino acids. Germline loops: CDR1 LNHNV, CDR2 YYDKDF (reference sequence). Losses at the gene ends were 5 bases for V and 0 bases for J; bases not matched to a gene: 5.

This clone was found once. The chain has TRBV7-3 and TRBJ2-5; 13 bases fit TRBD2. Losses at the gene ends were 5 bases for V and 4 bases for J; bases not matched to a gene: 7. This CDR3 has 16 residues. Germline V CDR1 and CDR2: SGHTA, FQGTGA. This CDR3 reads CASSTGLAGVGETQYF. Here the CDR3 DNA reads TGTGCCAGCAGCACCGGACTAGCGGGAGTTGGAGAGACCCAGTACTTC.

This clone was seen once. CDR3: CASSSRGGGPDTQYF. In DNA, the CDR3 is TGTGCCAGCAGCTCCCGGGGGGGCGGGCCAGATACGCAGTATTTT. The chain has TRBV9 and TRBJ2-3, with 8 bases identical to TRBD2. This CDR3 has 15 amino acids. The junction had 8 bases not matched to a gene; V was cut back by 4 bases and J by 4 bases. Germline CDR1 and CDR2: SGDLS and YYNGEE. Full variable domain (remainder filled in from reference TRBV9 and TRBJ2-3): DSGVTQTPKHLITATGQRVTLRCSPRSGDLSVYWYQQSLDQGLQFLIQYYNGEERAKGNILERFSAQQFPDLHSELNLSSLELGDSALYFCASSSRGGGPDTQYFGPGTRLTVL.

This chain joins TRBV7-3 and TRBJ2-4; 10 nucleotides line up with TRBD1. The CDR3 extends over 12 amino acids. CDR1 is SGHTA and CDR2 is FQGTGA in the germline V gene. The ends lost 5 bases at V and 10 bases at J; junction bases unmatched: 2. CDR3 region: CASSPGQGIQYF. CDR3 nucleotides: TGTGCCAGCAGCCCGGGACAGGGGATTCAGTACTTC.

This chain uses TRBV25-1 with TRBJ1-3, with D hard to call. The CDR3 is 14 amino acids. Trimming took off 0 bases at V and 2 bases at J, with 5 bases between the two ends. Germline lookup yields CDR1 MGHDK and CDR2 SYGVNS. The CDR3 loop is CASSEYTAGNTIYF. As DNA, the CDR3 is TGTGCCAGCAGTGAATATACGGCTGGAAACACCATATATTTT.

The V call is TRBV2, the J call TRBJ1-3, with 9 bases matching TRBD1. Losses at the gene ends were 0 bases for V and 3 bases for J; bases not matched to a gene: 3. The length of the CDR3 is 16 residues. Germline CDR1 and CDR2: SNHLY and FYNNEI. The CDR3 DNA follows: TGTGCCAGCAGTGAAGCGGGACAGGGTGGTGGAAACACCATATATTTT. It codes for CASSEAGQGGGNTIYF.

This sequence joins TRBV7-2 and TRBJ2-3, with D possibly TRBD1 on 5 matching bases. Between the trimmed V and J ends, which lost 5 bases and 4 bases, there was a span of 13 bases. This CDR3 has 14 residues. Germline V gives CDR1 SGHTA, CDR2 FQGNSA. The CDR3 is CASSVSKGPDTQYF. CDR3 nucleotide sequence: TGTGCCAGCAGCGTTTCAAAGGGGCCAGATACGCAGTATTTT.

The chain employs TRBV4-3 and TRBJ2-1, with TRBD1 matching over 7 bases. J was trimmed by 7 bases and V by 1 base; bases with no gene match: 7. CDR1 and CDR2 from the germline V gene are LGHNA and YSLEER. The CDR3 spans 15 residues. CDR3 sequence: CASSQALDRWNEQFF. The DNA for the CDR3 is TGCGCCAGCAGCCAAGCTTTGGACAGGTGGAATGAGCAGTTCTTC.

V and J are TRBV7-2 and TRBJ2-7, with a tentative D call TRBD1 (6 bases). The CDR3 contains 15 residues. Trimming took 4 bases from V and 0 from J, leaving 13 bases between them. Germline CDR1 SGHTA, CDR2 FQGNSA. CDR3 in DNA: TGTGCCAGCAGCTCCAGGGGAGTCGGCTCCTACGAGCAGTACTTC. As protein: CASSSRGVGSYEQYF. The whole variable domain, filled in from reference TRBV7-2 and TRBJ2-7, reads GAGVSQSPSNKVTEKGKDVELRCDPISGHTALYWYRQSLGQGLEFLIYFQGNSAPDKSGLPSDRFSAERTGGSVSTLTIQRTQQEDSAVYLCASSSRGVGSYEQYFGPGTRLTVT.

The rearrangement joins TRBV5-1 to TRBJ2-5; 9 nucleotides agree with TRBD2. Germline V gene data show CDR1 as SGHRS and CDR2 as YFSETQ. The V segment lost 0 bases and the J segment 5 bases; nucleotides outside the gene matches: 5. The CDR3 has 15 amino acids. The CDR3 reads CASSLGLAGEETQYF. In DNA, the CDR3 is TGCGCCAGCAGCTTGGGTTTAGCGGGAGAGGAGACCCAGTACTTC. The whole variable domain, filled in from reference TRBV5-1 and TRBJ2-5, reads KAGVTQTPRYLIKTRGQQVTLSCSPISGHRSVSWYQQTPGQGLQFLFEYFSETQRNKGNFPGRFSGRQFSNSRSEMNVSTLELGDSALYLCASSLGLAGEETQYFGPGTRLLVL.

The chain combines TRBV7-8 with TRBJ1-5, with D uncertain. With 1 base removed from V and 0 bases from J, the gap between germline ends came to 7 bases. Germline loops: CDR1 SGHVS, CDR2 FQNEAQ. This CDR3 region has 15 residues. This CDR3 reads CASSLDDYSNQPQHF. The CDR3 nucleotides read TGTGCCAGCAGCTTAGATGACTATAGCAATCAGCCCCAGCATTTT.

The genes are TRBV7-9 and TRBJ1-1, with D hard to call. Trimming pared 5 bases from V and 0 bases from J, leaving 16 bases between. Germline V gene sequence: CDR1 SEHNR, CDR2 FQNEAQ (reference sequence). The CDR3 loop spans 16 amino acids. CDR3 residues: CASSNLWRGVNTEAFF. The CDR3 bases are TGTGCCAGCAGCAATCTATGGCGGGGAGTGAACACTGAAGCTTTCTTT.